The 14 T cell receptor beta chains presented below share a single source sample, sequenced in a study of blood T cell repertoires in COVID-19. Profiled with immunoSEQ multiplex PCR; TCRdb holds only in-frame clones, not every one. The sample has roughly 66,000 clones, 82% seen once. Sequencing was done on a sample of peripheral blood. The receptors originated from a man aged 60-69 years with acute or convalescent COVID-19.

This chain links TRBV19 with TRBJ2-3, with 8 positions matching TRBD2. V was pared by 5 bases and J by 2 bases, with 12 bases of the junction left unmatched. CDR3 length: 17 amino acids. Germline V gene lookup returns CDR1 LNHDA and CDR2 SQIVND (reference sequence). The CDR3, as DNA: TGTGCCAGTAGTCCCCTCGGTCCACTAGCGGTCACAGATACGCAGTATTTT. Translation gives CASSPLGPLAVTDTQYF.

This chain connects TRBV19 to TRBJ2-1; no clear D. Germline CDR1 and CDR2: LNHDA and SQIVND (reference sequence). This CDR3 is 16 amino acids long. V lost 5 bases and J 0 bases, leaving 14 bases between the germline ends. The CDR3 sequence is CASSAPLTSSYNEQFF. The CDR3 region has the DNA TGTGCCAGTAGTGCGCCGCTTACGAGCTCCTACAATGAGCAGTTCTTC.

This clone was detected a few times. The chain recombines TRBV30 with TRBJ1-3; weak D call: TRBD1 (5 bases). V dropped 3 bases and J dropped 2 bases, with 11 bases sitting between them. Germline CDR1 is GTSNPN and CDR2 is SVGIG (reference sequence). This CDR3 has 14 residues. In nucleotides, the CDR3 is TGTGCCTGGAGCCCGCGGGGGGCTGGAAACACCATATATTTT. Protein sequence: CAWSPRGAGNTIYF. The full variable domain, its missing parts supplied by reference TRBV30 and TRBJ1-3, is SQTIHQWPATLVQPVGSPLSLECTVEGTSNPNLYWYRQAAGRGLQLLFYSVGIGQISSEVPQNLSASRPQDRQFILSSKKLLLSDSGFYLCAWSPRGAGNTIYFGEGSWLTVV.

This chain connects TRBV4-3 to TRBJ1-1; TRBD1 is a possible D gene (5 bases). The length of the CDR3 is 14 residues. CDR1 is LGHNA, CDR2 YSLEER, per germline. V was cut by 4 bases and J by 1 base, with 10 bases left in between. CDR3 region: CASSLDIQNTEAFF. In nucleotides, the CDR3 is TGCGCCAGCAGCCTGGACATTCAGAACACTGAAGCTTTCTTT.

V gene TRBV7-9 combines with J gene TRBJ1-4, with no clear D. The CDR3 has 14 amino acids. The germline gives CDR1 SEHNR, CDR2 FQNEAQ (reference sequence). Trimming removed 5 bases at V and 5 bases at J, with 12 bases between. CDR3 sequence: CASSSRTFNEKLFF. Here the CDR3 DNA reads TGTGCCAGCAGCAGCCGGACTTTCAATGAAAAACTGTTTTTT.

Details on this clone: A read error may account for a junction end that differs from germline. The V gene is TRBV2, the J gene TRBJ1-4, with TRBD1 matching over 12 bases. Germline-derived CDR1 and CDR2 are SNHLY and FYNNEI. The CDR3 has 14 residues. The CDR3 sequence is CASSAGTGGAPRIF. CDR3 coding DNA: TGTGCCAGCAGTGCGGGGACAGGGGGCGCCCCCAGGATTTTT.

V and J are TRBV2 and TRBJ1-5; 11 nucleotides agree with TRBD1. Germline assignment: CDR1 SNHLY and CDR2 FYNNEI. The CDR3 is made up of 14 amino acids. V shed 9 bases and J 3 bases; nucleotides not matched to a gene: 4. This CDR3 is CASRTGGVNQPQHF. The CDR3 coding sequence is TGTGCCAGTAGGACAGGGGGCGTCAATCAGCCCCAGCATTTT.

V gene TRBV6-6 combines with J gene TRBJ2-7; no clear D gene. Trimming took 11 bases from V and 1 from J, leaving 18 bases between them. Germline V gene lookup returns CDR1 MNHNY and CDR2 SVGAGI (reference sequence). This CDR3 contains 14 residues. CDR3 nucleotides: TGTGCCTCCTCCCCCTCCGACAAATCCTACGAGCAGTACTTC. Protein sequence: CASSPSDKSYEQYF.

There are a few counts of this clone. Other DNA sequences in the same sample also yield this CDR3. The gene calls are TRBV27 and TRBJ1-1; D uncertain. Trimming cost V 0 bases and J 0 bases, with 8 bases left between them. The CDR3 totals 15 residues. The germline V gene has CDR1 MNHEY and CDR2 SMNVEV (reference sequence). The CDR3 loop is CASSLSSGLNTEAFF. The CDR3 nucleotides are TGTGCCAGCAGTTTATCTTCCGGGTTGAACACTGAAGCTTTCTTT.

This chain connects TRBV4-1 to TRBJ2-1, with D possibly TRBD1 on 6 matching bases. The germline V gene has CDR1 MGHRA and CDR2 YSYEKL. This CDR3 contains 15 residues. The ends were cut back, 4 bases at V and 4 bases at J, with 14 bases in the middle. The CDR3 region is CASSRTGTLYNEQFF. CDR3 in DNA: TGCGCCAGCAGCCGTACCGGGACACTGTACAATGAGCAGTTCTTC.

This chain uses TRBV11-3 with TRBJ1-6; D not certain. Germline CDR1 and CDR2: SGHNT and YENEEA. This CDR3 is 15 amino acids long. Trimming stripped 1 base from V and 7 bases from J, with 11 bases between. CDR3 sequence reads: CASSLADGRNSPLHF. Written as DNA, the CDR3 is TGTGCCAGCAGCTTAGCGGACGGGAGGAATTCACCCCTCCACTTT.

This clone was detected only a few times. The chain combines TRBV2 with TRBJ2-1; 9 bases map to TRBD2. This CDR3 has 15 amino acids. Germline trimming cut 1 base from V and 3 bases from J; bases unmatched to any gene: 1. Germline V CDR1 and CDR2: SNHLY, FYNNEI. The CDR3 region is CASSEERGDYNEQFF. In DNA form, the CDR3 reads TGTGCCAGCAGTGAAGAGCGGGGGGACTACAATGAGCAGTTCTTC.

The chain combines TRBV5-5 with TRBJ2-3; D may be TRBD2 (5 bases). Trimming removed 4 bases at V and 3 bases at J, with 12 bases between. CDR1 SGHKS and CDR2 YYEKEE come from the germline V gene (reference sequence). The CDR3 is 14 residues long. In DNA, the CDR3 is TGTGCCAGCAGCCCTCACCCGGGGACAGATACGCAGTATTTT. It translates to CASSPHPGTDTQYF.

The rearrangement joins TRBV15 to TRBJ1-2; D gene ambiguous. The ends were cut back, 1 base at V and 8 bases at J, with 14 bases in the middle. From germline, CDR1 is LNHNV and CDR2 YYDKDF (reference sequence). CDR3 length equals 14 residues. As DNA, the CDR3 is TGTGCCACCAGCAGAGCCCAGGACTTCTTAGGCTACACCTTC. Its translation is CATSRAQDFLGYTF.